This record concerns one T cell receptor beta chain sequence. Germline CDR1 reads SGDLS; CDR2 reads YYNGEE. The ends were cut back, 4 bases at V and 5 bases at J, with 12 bases in the middle. The CDR3 is made up of 14 amino acids. The sample comes from a study of blood T cell repertoires in COVID-19. The wider study: Material from acute and convalescent COVID-19 was sourced from the United States, Italy and Spain. From T cells, B-cell-depleted T cells, or PBMCs came the material, which was cDNA or gDNA.

Original data processing: Using reference gene primer amplification, nucleated cell counts were estimated. Generated by immunoSEQ multiplex PCR, the TCRdb table keeps only in-frame clones and is missing some. V and J calls and clone size are as listed in that table; D and trimming were resolved from the DNA. There are 150,000 to 200,000 clones in the sample; 86% occur only once, and almost 1% lies in the top ten. The sequencing input was peripheral blood. The TCR was taken from a man aged 18 to 29 with acute or convalescent COVID-19. The chain employs TRBV9 and TRBJ1-4, with D possibly TRBD1 on 6 matching bases. This chain's CDR3 is CASSPVGGNEKLFF. The CDR3 nucleotides are TGTGCCAGCAGCCCCGTAGGGGGAAATGAAAAACTGTTTTTT.